The 18 T cell receptor beta chains in this list originate from one sample, sequenced in a study of cytomegalovirus exposure and HLA in healthy donors. With 60 Vbeta and 13 Jbeta primers, the PCR was carried out. Some clones are missing from TCRdb's copy, which holds only in-frame ones; the method was immunoSEQ multiplex PCR. The table shows approximately 80,000 clones, with approximately 77% occurring only once. Sequenced input: PBMCs. Receptors originate from a woman aged 35 to 49 in good health and CMV-seropositive.

The chain couples TRBV6-5 to TRBJ2-5; D might be TRBD1 (6 bases). Trimming removed 5 bases at V and 4 bases at J, with 17 bases between. Germline assignment: CDR1 MNHEY and CDR2 SVGAGI. There are 15 residues in the CDR3. CDR3 sequence reads: CASSRSGQNGETQYF. The CDR3 DNA follows: TGTGCCAGCAGTCGAAGTGGACAGAACGGAGAGACCCAGTACTTC.

The chain joins TRBV7-9 to TRBJ2-7, with 7 nucleotides matching TRBD1. J gave up 0 bases and V 6 bases, and 8 bases lay outside the gene matches. In germline, CDR1 is SEHNR, CDR2 FQNEAQ (reference sequence). The CDR3 extends over 15 amino acids. CDR3 amino acids: CASRRPGQTSYEQYF. The DNA for the CDR3 is TGTGCCAGCAGACGACCGGGACAGACCTCCTACGAGCAGTACTTC.

The chain carries TRBV7-2 and TRBJ2-3; D perhaps matches TRBD2 (6 bases). CDR3 length: 15 residues. The germline V gene has CDR1 SGHTA and CDR2 FQGNSA. Between the trimmed V and J ends, which lost 5 bases and 5 bases, there was a span of 17 bases. As DNA, the CDR3 is TGTGCCAGCAGCACCGCGGGGAGACAACAAGATACGCAGTATTTT. Amino acid sequence: CASSTAGRQQDTQYF.

V is TRBV10-3 and J is TRBJ1-6; D is possibly TRBD1 (5 bases). Trimming removed 5 bases at V and 7 bases at J, with 12 bases between. Germline V gene data show CDR1 as ENHRY and CDR2 as SYGVKD. The CDR3 is 14 amino acids. CDR3 bases: TGTGCCATCAGTTTCAGGGAGGGGAATTCACCCCTCCACTTT. Protein product: CAISFREGNSPLHF.

This clone was seen more than once but under ten times. V gene TRBV28 combines with J gene TRBJ1-5; 8 nucleotides line up with TRBD1. Germline CDR1 is MDHEN and CDR2 is SYDVKM. The CDR3 extends over 13 amino acids. V was clipped by 6 bases and J by 6 bases; unmatched bases: 4. The CDR3 DNA sequence: TGTGCCAGCAGCAAGACAGGGGCTCAGCCCCAGCATTTT. Its translation is CASSKTGAQPQHF. The full variable domain, its missing parts supplied by reference TRBV28 and TRBJ1-5, is DVKVTQSSRYLVKRTGEKVFLECVQDMDHENMFWYRQDPGLGLRLIYFSYDVKMKEKGDIPEGYSVSREKKERFSLILESASTNQTSMYLCASSKTGAQPQHFGDGTRLSIL.

This clone occurred a few times. J is TRBJ2-3 and V is TRBV29-1; D may be TRBD1 (6 bases). Germline CDR1 SQVTM, CDR2 ANQGSEA. V was shortened by 5 bases and J by 2 bases, with 20 bases between the two germline ends. This CDR3 is 16 amino acids long. The CDR3 is CSVLGVAGAYTDTQYF. The CDR3 nucleotides read TGCAGCGTTTTGGGGGTTGCAGGGGCTTACACAGATACGCAGTATTTT.

This chain uses TRBV7-2 with TRBJ2-7; 10 bases line up with TRBD2. This CDR3 contains 13 residues. The junction had 5 bases not matched to a gene; V was cut back by 5 bases and J by 7 bases. Germline CDR1 is SGHTA and CDR2 is FQGNSA. The DNA for the CDR3 is TGTGCCAGCAGCCGAAGCGGGAGGGTTGAGCAGTACTTC. Translating gives CASSRSGRVEQYF.

This clone was seen just once. V usage is TRBV10-2 and J usage is TRBJ1-1; perhaps TRBD1 as D (6 bases). Germline V gene lookup returns CDR1 WSHSY and CDR2 SAAADI. The CDR3 totals 15 residues. Deletions cut 6 bases from V and 3 bases from J, with 17 bases between. CDR3 DNA sequence: TGCGCCAGCAGCCAGAACAGGGACAAGGACACTGAAGCTTTCTTT. This codes for CASSQNRDKDTEAFF.

V gene TRBV6-5 combines with J gene TRBJ1-2, with D possibly matching TRBD1 (5 bases). Germline values: CDR1 MNHEY, CDR2 SVGAGI. The CDR3 loop spans 15 amino acids. V lost 4 bases to trimming and J lost 8 bases, with 20 bases between them. The CDR3 DNA is TGTGCCAGCAGTTCCAACACTGACAGACTCAACGGCTACACCTTC. Its protein product is CASSSNTDRLNGYTF.

V and J are TRBV29-1 and TRBJ1-5, with 7 bases that match TRBD1. Per germline, CDR1 SQVTM and CDR2 ANQGSEA. CDR3 length: 13 amino acids. J lost 4 bases, V lost 7 bases, and 7 bases had no gene match. This CDR3 reads CSALTGWNQPQHF. The DNA for the CDR3 is TGCAGCGCCTTGACAGGGTGGAATCAGCCCCAGCATTTT. The complete variable domain, with remaining parts taken from reference TRBV29-1 and TRBJ1-5, reads SAVISQKPSRDICQRGTSLTIQCQVDSQVTMMFWYRQQPGQSLTLIATANQGSEATYESGFVIDKFPISRPNLTFSTLTVSNMSPEDSSIYLCSALTGWNQPQHFGDGTRLSIL.

This clone was picked up a small number of times. The rearrangement joins TRBV4-1 to TRBJ2-7; D is unclear. The V gene's germline CDR1 is MGHRA and CDR2 YSYEKL. This CDR3 has 15 residues. Trimming left V 0 bases short and J 2 bases short, with 11 bases between. CDR3 DNA sequence: TGCGCCAGCAGCCAAGAACCCAGGTCCACCTACGAGCAGTACTTC. This encodes CASSQEPRSTYEQYF.

The gene calls are TRBV19 and TRBJ1-1, with 7 bases that match TRBD1. Germline V gives CDR1 LNHDA, CDR2 SQIVND (reference sequence). CDR3 size: 14 residues. After removal of 5 bases from V and 3 bases from J, the junction contained 6 bases not matched to a gene. CDR3 amino acids: CASSVQGGYTEAFF. Here the CDR3 DNA reads TGTGCCAGTAGTGTCCAGGGGGGCTACACTGAAGCTTTCTTT.

This chain joins TRBV7-9 and TRBJ2-3, with 9 bases aligning to TRBD1. V lost 4 bases, J lost 6 bases, and 5 bases stayed unmatched. The CDR3 consists of 14 residues. Germline V CDR1 and CDR2: SEHNR, FQNEAQ (reference sequence). Written as DNA, the CDR3 is TGTGCCAGCAGCTCCGACAGGGGGTCCGATACGCAGTATTTT. Its translation is CASSSDRGSDTQYF.

The chain recombines TRBV7-8 with TRBJ1-5; 7 bases agree with TRBD1. Germline CDR1 is SGHVS and CDR2 is FQNEAQ. CDR3 size: 16 residues. Trimming removed 5 bases from V and 0 bases from J; junction bases left unmatched: 7. The CDR3 nucleotides are TGTGCCAGCAGCGGTGGGACAGTACTTAGCAATCAGCCCCAGCATTTT. Its protein product is CASSGGTVLSNQPQHF.

The V gene is TRBV5-1, the J gene TRBJ1-6; 8 positions match TRBD1. With 1 base clipped from V and 6 bases from J, the junction kept 0 bases outside the gene matches. This CDR3 region has 14 residues. CDR1 SGHRS and CDR2 YFSETQ come from the germline V gene. The CDR3 region has the DNA TGCGCCAGCAGCTTGCAGGGGGCTAATTCACCCCTCCACTTT. The encoded protein is CASSLQGANSPLHF.

The V and J genes are TRBV5-1 and TRBJ1-6; TRBD1 matches at 8 bases. Germline CDR1 and CDR2: SGHRS and YFSETQ. Trimming removed 5 bases from V and 10 bases from J; junction bases left unmatched: 8. CDR3 size: 14 residues. CDR3 sequence reads: CASRQGQERSPLHF. CDR3 coding DNA: TGCGCCAGCAGACAGGGACAGGAGAGATCACCCCTCCACTTT.

This clone occurred a few times. The chain carries TRBV29-1 and TRBJ1-2; perhaps TRBD1 as D (5 bases). CDR1 is SQVTM and CDR2 is ANQGSEA in the germline V gene. This CDR3 is 13 amino acids long. The V and J ends lost 6 bases and 4 bases respectively, with 15 bases between them. CDR3 region: CSVDQTAVYGYTF. The DNA of the CDR3 is TGCAGCGTCGACCAGACAGCCGTCTATGGCTACACCTTC.

This rearrangement joins TRBV19 to TRBJ2-1; 11 nucleotides align to TRBD2. From germline, CDR1 is LNHDA and CDR2 SQIVND (reference sequence). This CDR3 is built from 17 residues. Trimming cost V 3 bases and J 2 bases; bases outside gene matches: 6. CDR3 sequence: CASSIQLAGAPYNEQFF. Here the CDR3 DNA reads TGTGCCAGTAGTATCCAACTAGCGGGGGCCCCCTACAATGAGCAGTTCTTC.